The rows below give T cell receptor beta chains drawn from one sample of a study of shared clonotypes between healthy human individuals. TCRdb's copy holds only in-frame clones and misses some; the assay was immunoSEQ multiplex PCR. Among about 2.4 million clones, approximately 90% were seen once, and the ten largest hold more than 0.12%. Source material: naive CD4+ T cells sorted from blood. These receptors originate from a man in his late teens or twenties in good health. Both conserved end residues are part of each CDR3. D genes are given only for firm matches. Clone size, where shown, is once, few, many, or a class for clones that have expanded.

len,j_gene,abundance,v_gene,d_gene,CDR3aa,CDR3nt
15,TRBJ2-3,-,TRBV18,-,CASSPVIGNTDTQYF,TGTGCCAGCTCACCGGTAATCGGAAACACAGATACGCAGTATTTT
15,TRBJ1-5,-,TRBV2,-,CASEDRSRFNQPQHF,TGTGCCAGCGAAGACAGGTCGCGATTTAATCAGCCCCAGCATTTT
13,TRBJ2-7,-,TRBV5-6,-,CASSLPTTYEQYF,TGTGCCAGCAGCTTACCTACGACCTACGAGCAGTACTTC
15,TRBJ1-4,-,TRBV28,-,CASSSPGEGGEKLFF,TGTGCCAGCAGTTCCCCGGGGGAGGGCGGTGAAAAACTGTTTTTT
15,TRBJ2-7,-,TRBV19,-,CASSIAGVGPREQYF,TGTGCCAGTAGTATCGCAGGCGTGGGACCCCGCGAGCAGTACTTC
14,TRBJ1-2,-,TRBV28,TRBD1,CASSLSQGARGYTF,TGTGCCAGCAGTTTAAGTCAGGGGGCGCGTGGCTACACCTTC
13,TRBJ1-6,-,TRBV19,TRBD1,CASTRTGDSPLHF,TGTGCCAGTACCAGGACAGGGGACTCACCCCTCCACTTT
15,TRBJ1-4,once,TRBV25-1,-,CASSETGLLNEKLFF,TGTGCCAGCAGTGAGACAGGATTGCTAAATGAAAAACTGTTTTTT
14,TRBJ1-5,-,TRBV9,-,CASSAGDNNQPQHF,TGTGCCAGCAGCGCCGGAGATAACAATCAGCCCCAGCATTTT
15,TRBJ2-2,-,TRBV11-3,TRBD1,CASSLQGENTGELFF,TGTGCCAGCAGCTTACAGGGGGAGAACACCGGGGAGCTGTTTTTT
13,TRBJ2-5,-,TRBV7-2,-,CASSRGPSETQYF,TGTGCCAGCAGCCGGGGACCCTCGGAGACCCAGTACTTC
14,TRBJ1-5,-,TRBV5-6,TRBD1,CASSGQGDNQPQHF,TGTGCCAGCAGCGGACAGGGAGACAATCAGCCCCAGCATTTT
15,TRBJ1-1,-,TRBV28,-,CASSPFDRPNTEAFF,TGTGCCAGCAGCCCCTTTGACAGACCGAACACTGAAGCTTTCTTT
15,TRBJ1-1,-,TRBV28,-,CASSSQTTGNTEAFF,TGTGCCAGCAGTTCCCAGACGACGGGGAACACTGAAGCTTTCTTT
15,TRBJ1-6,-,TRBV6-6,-,CASSSPLKALQPLHF,TGTGCCAGCAGTTCCCCGCTTAAGGCCCTTCAACCCCTCCACTTT
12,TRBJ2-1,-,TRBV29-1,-,CSVEPGYNEQFF,TGCAGCGTTGAACCGGGCTACAATGAGCAGTTCTTC
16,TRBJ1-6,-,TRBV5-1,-,CASSLAGGTYNSPLHF,TGCGCCAGCAGCTTGGCCGGGGGGACCTATAATTCACCCCTCCACTTT
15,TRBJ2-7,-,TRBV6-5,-,CASSYAQGGPYEQYF,TGTGCCAGCAGTTACGCGCAGGGGGGACCCTACGAGCAGTACTTC
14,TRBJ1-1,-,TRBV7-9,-,CASSSGWGDTEAFF,TGTGCCAGCAGCTCTGGTTGGGGGGACACTGAAGCTTTCTTT
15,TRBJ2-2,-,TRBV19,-,CASSIEGTSKGELFF,TGTGCCAGTAGTATAGAGGGGACATCTAAGGGGGAGCTGTTTTTT
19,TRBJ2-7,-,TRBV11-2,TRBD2,CASSPATGTGGRIYHEQYF,TGTGCCAGCAGCCCGGCTACAGGTACCGGCGGGAGAATTTACCACGAGCAGTACTTC
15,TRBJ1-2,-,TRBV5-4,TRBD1,CASSLPGTGGGGYTF,TGTGCCAGCAGTCTCCCCGGGACAGGGGGTGGTGGCTACACCTTC
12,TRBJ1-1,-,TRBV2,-,CASRASNTEAFF,TGTGCCAGCAGGGCTAGTAACACTGAAGCTTTCTTT
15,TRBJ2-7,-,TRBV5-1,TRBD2,CASSPGLADAYEQYF,TGCGCCAGCAGCCCCGGACTAGCGGATGCCTACGAGCAGTACTTC
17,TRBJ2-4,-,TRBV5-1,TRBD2,CASSLASGRYEANIQYF,TGCGCCAGCAGCTTGGCTAGCGGGAGGTATGAGGCAAACATTCAGTACTTC
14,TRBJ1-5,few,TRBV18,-,CASSPQGVDQPQHF,TGTGCCAGCTCACCACAAGGGGTCGATCAGCCCCAGCATTTT
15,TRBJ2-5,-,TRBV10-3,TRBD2,CAIGAGTSDQETQYF,TGTGCCATAGGCGCCGGGACTAGCGACCAAGAGACCCAGTACTTC